This T cell receptor (beta chain) was sequenced in a study of blood T cell repertoires in COVID-19 (dated by TCRdb to about 2020). Study-wide context: Samples from collaborators originated in the United States, Italy and Spain and spanned both the acute and convalescent phases of COVID-19. The prospective study material was composed of cDNA or gDNA derived from T cells, B-cell-depleted T cells, or PBMCs. Subjects who had been exposed to COVID-19, were actively infected with it, or had recovered from it provided the deeply sampled blood TCRbeta repertoires that made up the dataset. A freely available public database, intended as a resource for researchers studying the immune response to SARS-CoV-2, is where the repertoires were released. The samples were drawn from the first 160 participants of the ongoing ImmuneRACE study and from some 1,300 subjects provided by 6 global collaborators. The sample metadata nearly always contained a de-identified subject ID, COVID-19 status, age in years and sex. Where available, HLA class I and class II types were taken from metadata supplied by the sample provider and were not determined by assay-based typing. The investigation overall reported the following: The quantity of clinical and demographic metadata differed by source and by participant and was supplied without curation.

Whole blood was collected in K2EDTA tubes by collaborating institutions according to the institutions' own protocols. For TCRbeta analysis, collaborator samples were shipped as frozen whole blood, as isolated PBMCs, or as DNA extracted from either sample type. With respect to this clone: Its antigen remains undetermined. No qualities accompany the bases; no much larger clone lies one base away.

TCRbeta CDR3 regions were amplified from genomic DNA using the immunoSEQ Assay, a bias-controlled multiplex PCR. Regarding the original processing steps: Within the assay, amplification of reference gene primers was used to estimate how many nucleated cells each sample contained. To quantify the absolute abundance of each unique TCRbeta CDR3 rearrangement, sequence reads were collapsed and filtered. For each sample, productive Simpson clonality was calculated as the square root of Simpson's diversity index across productive rearrangements. Here the immuneACCESS table is served through TCRdb, limited to in-frame sequences with V and J called. Missing clones are a known gap in these copies; in checked studies unresolved V genes cover under half, and the rest lacks a known reason. From that table come the V and J calls and clone size; the DNA was used to work out D and trimming. The sample has approximately 120,000 clones on record, about 83% of them singletons. Of the sample, 5% to 6.5% is held by the ten largest clones.

The CDR1 and CDR2 encoded by the germline V gene are SGDLS and YYNGEE. Measured from the cysteine to the phenylalanine, the CDR3 is 14 residues long. The kept DNA is CDR3 alone, 42 bases in frame from the first base. The trim is 0 bases for V and 8 bases for J, with a gap of 9 bases between the germline ends. The clonotype comes from a human donor in a cohort sampled during active COVID-19. Sequencing was carried out using peripheral blood. Here the chain combines TRBV9 and TRBJ1-6, with the D gene uncertain. The CDR3 in this case is CASSVDAGHSPLHF. The nucleotide sequence is TGTGCCAGCAGCGTAGACGCAGGCCATTCACCCCTCCACTTT.